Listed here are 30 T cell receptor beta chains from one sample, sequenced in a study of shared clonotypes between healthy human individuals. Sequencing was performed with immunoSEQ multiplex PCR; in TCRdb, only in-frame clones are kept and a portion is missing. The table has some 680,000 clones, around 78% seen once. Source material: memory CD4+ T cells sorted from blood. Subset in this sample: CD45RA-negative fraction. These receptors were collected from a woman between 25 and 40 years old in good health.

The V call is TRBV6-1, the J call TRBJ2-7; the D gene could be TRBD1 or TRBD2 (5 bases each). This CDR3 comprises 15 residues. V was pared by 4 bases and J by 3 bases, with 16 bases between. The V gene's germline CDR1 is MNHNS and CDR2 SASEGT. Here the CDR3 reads CASSGGWGSSYEQYF. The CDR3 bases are TGTGCCAGCAGTGGGGGTTGGGGGAGCAGCTACGAGCAGTACTTC.

This CDR3 reads CASSDPGAYYNEQFF. The CDR3 DNA is TGCGCCAGCAGTGACCCAGGGGCCTACTACAATGAGCAGTTCTTC. This rearrangement joins TRBV10-1 to TRBJ2-1; D is possibly TRBD1 (6 bases). The V end was cut by 3 bases, the J end by 3 bases, with 12 bases between. The CDR3 covers 15 residues. The germline gives CDR1 WNHNN, CDR2 SYGVQD (reference sequence).

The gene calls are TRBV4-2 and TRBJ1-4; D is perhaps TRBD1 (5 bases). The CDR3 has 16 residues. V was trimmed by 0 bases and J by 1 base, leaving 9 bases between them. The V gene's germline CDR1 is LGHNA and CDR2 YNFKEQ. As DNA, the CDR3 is TGTGCCAGCAGCCAAGAGTGGGACCTAACTAATGAAAAACTGTTTTTT. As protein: CASSQEWDLTNEKLFF.

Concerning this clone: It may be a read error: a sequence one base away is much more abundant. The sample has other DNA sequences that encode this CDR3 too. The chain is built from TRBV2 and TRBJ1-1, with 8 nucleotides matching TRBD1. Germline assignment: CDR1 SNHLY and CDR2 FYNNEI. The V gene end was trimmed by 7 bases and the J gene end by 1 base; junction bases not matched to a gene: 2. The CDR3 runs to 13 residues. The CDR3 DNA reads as TGTGCCAGCAAAGGACAGGGGAACACTGAAGCTTTCTTT. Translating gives CASKGQGNTEAFF.

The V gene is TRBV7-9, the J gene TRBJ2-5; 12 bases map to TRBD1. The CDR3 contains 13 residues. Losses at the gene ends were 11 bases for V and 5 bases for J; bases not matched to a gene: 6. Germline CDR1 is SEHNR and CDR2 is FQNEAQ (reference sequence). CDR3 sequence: CASGTGGGETQYF. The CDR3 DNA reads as TGTGCCTCGGGGACAGGGGGCGGCGAGACCCAGTACTTC.

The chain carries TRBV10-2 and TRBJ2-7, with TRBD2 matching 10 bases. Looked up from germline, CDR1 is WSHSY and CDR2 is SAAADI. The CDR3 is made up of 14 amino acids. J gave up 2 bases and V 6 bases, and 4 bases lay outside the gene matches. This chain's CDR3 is CASSVAGGTYEQYF. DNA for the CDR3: TGCGCCAGCAGCGTAGCGGGGGGAACCTACGAGCAGTACTTC.

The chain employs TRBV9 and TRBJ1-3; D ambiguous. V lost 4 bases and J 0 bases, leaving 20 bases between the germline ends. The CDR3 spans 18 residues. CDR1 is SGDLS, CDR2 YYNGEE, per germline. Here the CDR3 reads CASSPTSARRISGNTIYF. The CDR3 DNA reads TGTGCCAGCAGCCCGACTAGCGCGAGACGCATCTCTGGAAACACCATATATTTT. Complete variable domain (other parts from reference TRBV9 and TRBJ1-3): DSGVTQTPKHLITATGQRVTLRCSPRSGDLSVYWYQQSLDQGLQFLIQYYNGEERAKGNILERFSAQQFPDLHSELNLSSLELGDSALYFCASSPTSARRISGNTIYFGEGSWLTVV.

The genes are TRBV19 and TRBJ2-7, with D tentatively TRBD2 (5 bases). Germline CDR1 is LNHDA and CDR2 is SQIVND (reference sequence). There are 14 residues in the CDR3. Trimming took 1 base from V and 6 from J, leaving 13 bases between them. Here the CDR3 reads CASSIGGGLSEQYF. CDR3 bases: TGTGCCAGTAGTATAGGTGGAGGCTTAAGCGAGCAGTACTTC.

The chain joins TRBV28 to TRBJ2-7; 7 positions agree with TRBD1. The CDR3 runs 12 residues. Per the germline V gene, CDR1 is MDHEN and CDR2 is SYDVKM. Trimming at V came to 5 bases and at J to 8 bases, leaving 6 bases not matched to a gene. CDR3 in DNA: TGTGCCAGCAGTCTAATGACAGGGCAGCAGTACTTC. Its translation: CASSLMTGQQYF.

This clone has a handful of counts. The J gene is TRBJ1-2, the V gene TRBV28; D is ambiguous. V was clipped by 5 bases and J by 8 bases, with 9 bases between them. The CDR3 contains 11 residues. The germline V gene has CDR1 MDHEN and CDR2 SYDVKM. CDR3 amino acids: CASSPAIGYTF. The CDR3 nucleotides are TGTGCCAGCAGTCCCGCTATCGGCTACACCTTC.

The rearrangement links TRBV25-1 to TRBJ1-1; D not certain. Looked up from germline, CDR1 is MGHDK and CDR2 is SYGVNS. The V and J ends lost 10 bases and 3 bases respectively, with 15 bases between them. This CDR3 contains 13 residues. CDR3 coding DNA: TGTGCCACCAAAACCCAGTGGGACACTGAAGCTTTCTTT. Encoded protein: CATKTQWDTEAFF.

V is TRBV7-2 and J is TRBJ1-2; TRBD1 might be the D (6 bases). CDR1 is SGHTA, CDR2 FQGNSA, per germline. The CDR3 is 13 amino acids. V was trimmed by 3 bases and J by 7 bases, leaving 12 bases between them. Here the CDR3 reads CASSFRGALGYTF. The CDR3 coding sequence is TGTGCCAGCAGCTTTCGGGGGGCGCTTGGCTACACCTTC.

For the CDR3, the DNA is TGCGCCAGCAGCTTGGTCGGGACAGCCCCAAATGAAAAACTGTTTTTT. It yields the protein CASSLVGTAPNEKLFF. The chain couples TRBV5-1 to TRBJ1-4, with 7 bases that match TRBD1. Unmatched junction bases numbered 7, after V lost 0 bases and J lost 5 bases. Germline V lookup: CDR1 SGHRS, CDR2 YFSETQ. The CDR3 totals 16 residues.

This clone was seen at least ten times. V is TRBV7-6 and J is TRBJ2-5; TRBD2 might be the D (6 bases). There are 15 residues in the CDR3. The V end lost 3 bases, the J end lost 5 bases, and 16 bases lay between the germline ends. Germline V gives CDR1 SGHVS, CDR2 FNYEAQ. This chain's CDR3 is CASSLVGGLAETQYF. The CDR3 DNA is TGTGCCAGCAGCTTGGTAGGAGGGTTGGCGGAGACCCAGTACTTC.

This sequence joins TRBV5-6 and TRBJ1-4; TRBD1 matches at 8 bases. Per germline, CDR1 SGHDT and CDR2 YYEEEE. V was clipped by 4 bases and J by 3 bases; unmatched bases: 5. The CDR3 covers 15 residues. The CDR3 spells CASSEMTGANEKLFF. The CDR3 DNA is TGTGCCAGCAGCGAGATGACAGGGGCTAATGAAAAACTGTTTTTT.

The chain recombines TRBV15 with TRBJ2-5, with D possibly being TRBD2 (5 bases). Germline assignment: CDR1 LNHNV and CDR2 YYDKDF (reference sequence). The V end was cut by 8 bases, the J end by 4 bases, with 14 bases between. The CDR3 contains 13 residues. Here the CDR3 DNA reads TGTGCCACCCAATCACGGGATGGAGAGACCCAGTACTTC. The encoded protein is CATQSRDGETQYF.

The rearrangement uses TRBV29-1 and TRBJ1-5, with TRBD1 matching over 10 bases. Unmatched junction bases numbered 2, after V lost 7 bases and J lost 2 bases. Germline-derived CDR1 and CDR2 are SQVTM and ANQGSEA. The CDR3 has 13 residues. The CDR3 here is CSAGQGGNQPQHF. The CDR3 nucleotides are TGCAGCGCCGGACAGGGGGGCAATCAGCCCCAGCATTTT.

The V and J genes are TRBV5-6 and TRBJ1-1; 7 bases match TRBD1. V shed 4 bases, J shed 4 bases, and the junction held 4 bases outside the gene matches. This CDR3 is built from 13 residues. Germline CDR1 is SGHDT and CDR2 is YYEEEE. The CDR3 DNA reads TGTGCCAGCAGCGTAGACAGGGTCACTGAAGCTTTCTTT. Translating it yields CASSVDRVTEAFF.

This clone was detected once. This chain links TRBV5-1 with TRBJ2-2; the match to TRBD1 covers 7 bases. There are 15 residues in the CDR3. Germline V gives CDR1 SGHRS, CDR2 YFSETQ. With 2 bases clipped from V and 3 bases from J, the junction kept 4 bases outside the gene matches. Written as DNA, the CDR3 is TGCGCCAGCAGCTTAGGGACAGTTGACACCGGGGAGCTGTTTTTT. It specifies CASSLGTVDTGELFF.

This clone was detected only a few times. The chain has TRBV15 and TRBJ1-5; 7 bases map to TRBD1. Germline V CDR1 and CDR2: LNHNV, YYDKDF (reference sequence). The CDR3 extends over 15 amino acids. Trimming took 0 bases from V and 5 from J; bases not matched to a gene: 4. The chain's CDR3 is CATSRDGTEYQPQHF. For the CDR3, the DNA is TGTGCCACCAGCAGAGATGGGACAGAATATCAGCCCCAGCATTTT.

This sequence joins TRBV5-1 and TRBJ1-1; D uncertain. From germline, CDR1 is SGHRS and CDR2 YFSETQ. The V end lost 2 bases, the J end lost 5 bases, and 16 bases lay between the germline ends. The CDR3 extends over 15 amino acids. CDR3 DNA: TGCGCCAGCAGCTTTGACCTCGGAGCGGTTACTGAAGCTTTCTTT. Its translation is CASSFDLGAVTEAFF. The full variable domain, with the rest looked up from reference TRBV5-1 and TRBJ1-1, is KAGVTQTPRYLIKTRGQQVTLSCSPISGHRSVSWYQQTPGQGLQFLFEYFSETQRNKGNFPGRFSGRQFSNSRSEMNVSTLELGDSALYLCASSFDLGAVTEAFFGQGTRLTVV.

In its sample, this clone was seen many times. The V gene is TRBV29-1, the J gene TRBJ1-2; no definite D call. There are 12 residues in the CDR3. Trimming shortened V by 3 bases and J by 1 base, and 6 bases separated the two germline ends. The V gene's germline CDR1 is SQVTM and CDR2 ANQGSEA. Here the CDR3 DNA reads TGCAGCGTTGACCAAGTTAACTATGGCTACACCTTC. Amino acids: CSVDQVNYGYTF.

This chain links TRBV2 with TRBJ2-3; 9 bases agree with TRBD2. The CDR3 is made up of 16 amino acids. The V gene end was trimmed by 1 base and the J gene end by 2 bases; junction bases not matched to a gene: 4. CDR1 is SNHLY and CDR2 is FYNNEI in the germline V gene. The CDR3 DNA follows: TGTGCCAGCAGTGAAGAGGCTAGCGGGGCCACAGATACGCAGTATTTT. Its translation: CASSEEASGATDTQYF.

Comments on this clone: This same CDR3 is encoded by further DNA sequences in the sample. The CDR3 DNA reads as TGTGCCATCAGTGAGGAGGGGCTCCAGCCCCAGCATTTT. Amino acid sequence: CAISEEGLQPQHF. The chain has TRBV10-3 and TRBJ1-5; possible D gene TRBD1, 5 bases. V shed 2 bases and J shed 7 bases, with 9 bases lying between them. This CDR3 is built from 13 residues. Germline CDR1 and CDR2: ENHRY and SYGVKD.

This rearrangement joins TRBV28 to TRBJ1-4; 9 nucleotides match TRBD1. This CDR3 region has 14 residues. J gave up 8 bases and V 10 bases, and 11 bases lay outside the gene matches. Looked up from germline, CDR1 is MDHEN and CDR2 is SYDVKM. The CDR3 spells CATYSRTGVEKLFF. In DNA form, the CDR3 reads TGTGCCACCTATTCCAGGACAGGGGTCGAAAAACTGTTTTTT. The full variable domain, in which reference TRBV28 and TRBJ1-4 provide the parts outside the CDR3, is DVKVTQSSRYLVKRTGEKVFLECVQDMDHENMFWYRQDPGLGLRLIYFSYDVKMKEKGDIPEGYSVSREKKERFSLILESASTNQTSMYLCATYSRTGVEKLFFGSGTQLSVL.

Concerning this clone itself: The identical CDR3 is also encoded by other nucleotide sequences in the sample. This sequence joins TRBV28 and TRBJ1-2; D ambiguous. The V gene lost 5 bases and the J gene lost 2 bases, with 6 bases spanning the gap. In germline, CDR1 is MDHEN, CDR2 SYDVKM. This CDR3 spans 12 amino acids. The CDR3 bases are TGTGCCAGCAGTAGACCGAACTATGGCTACACCTTC. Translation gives CASSRPNYGYTF.

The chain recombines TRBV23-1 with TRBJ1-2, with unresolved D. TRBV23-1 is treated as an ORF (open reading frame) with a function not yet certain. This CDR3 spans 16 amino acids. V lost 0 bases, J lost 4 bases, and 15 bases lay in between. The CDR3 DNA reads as TGCGCCAGCAGTCAATCGTCGCCGGTTTACTTCTATGGCTACACCTTC. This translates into CASSQSSPVYFYGYTF.

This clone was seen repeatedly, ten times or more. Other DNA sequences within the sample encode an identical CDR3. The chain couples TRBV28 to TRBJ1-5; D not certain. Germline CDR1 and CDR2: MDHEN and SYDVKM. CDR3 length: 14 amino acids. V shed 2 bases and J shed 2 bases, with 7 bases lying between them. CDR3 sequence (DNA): TGTGCCAGCAGTTTAGGTGGTGGCAATCAGCCCCAGCATTTT. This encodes CASSLGGGNQPQHF.

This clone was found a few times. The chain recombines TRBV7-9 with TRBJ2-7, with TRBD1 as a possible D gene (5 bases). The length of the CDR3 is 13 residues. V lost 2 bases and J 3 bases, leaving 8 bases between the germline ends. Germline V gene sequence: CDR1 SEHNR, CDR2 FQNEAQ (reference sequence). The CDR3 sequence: CASSLMDNYEQYF. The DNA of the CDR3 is TGTGCCAGCAGCTTAATGGACAACTACGAGCAGTACTTC.

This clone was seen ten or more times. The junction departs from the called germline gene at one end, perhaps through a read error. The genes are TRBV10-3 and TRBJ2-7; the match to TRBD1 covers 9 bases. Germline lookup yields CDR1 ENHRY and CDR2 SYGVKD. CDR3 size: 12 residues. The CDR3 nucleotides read TGTGCCGCGCAAGGGACAGGGAACAGGCCGGGCTTC. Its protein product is CAAQGTGNRPGF.